What follows are 19 T cell receptor beta chains derived from one specimen sequenced in a study of identical twins. One entry per CDR3 protein, called by TCRdb with MiXCR from the 5' RACE reads. This table has under 450,000 distinct CDR3 sequences, roughly 18% appearing once. The sequencing sample was made of naive T cells sorted from blood. All receptors come from a man between 45 and 60 years old in good health.

This clonotype was detected many times. The chain joins TRBV10-3 to TRBJ2-7; D unresolved. The V and J ends lost 6 bases and 1 base respectively, with 4 bases between them. Germline values: CDR1 ENHRY, CDR2 SYGVKD. The CDR3 covers 11 residues. This CDR3 reads CAISQSYEQYF. Written as DNA, the CDR3 is TGTGCCATCAGCCAATCCTACGAGCAGTACTTC.

The chain couples TRBV6-5 to TRBJ2-1; TRBD1 matches at 7 bases. There are 14 residues in the CDR3. Germline lookup yields CDR1 MNHEY and CDR2 SVGAGI. The V gene end was trimmed by 1 base and the J gene end by 7 bases; junction bases not matched to a gene: 4. DNA of the CDR3: TGTGCCAGCAGTTACTACAGGGGTGGGAATGAGCAGTTCTTC. Translation: CASSYYRGGNEQFF.

In this sample, this clonotype turned up a few times. V and J are TRBV7-2 and TRBJ1-1; 7 bases map to TRBD1. Germline V lookup: CDR1 SGHTA, CDR2 FQGNSA. This CDR3 spans 14 amino acids. J was trimmed by 1 base and V by 3 bases; bases with no gene match: 2. The CDR3 region has the DNA TGTGCCAGCAGCTTCGGACAGGCGAACACTGAAGCTTTCTTT. Its translation: CASSFGQANTEAFF.

V usage is TRBV20-1 and J usage is TRBJ2-3; 13 nucleotides line up with TRBD2. Germline-derived CDR1 and CDR2 are DFQATT and SNEGSKA (reference sequence). After removal of 6 bases from V and 8 bases from J, the junction contained 8 bases not matched to a gene. This CDR3 is built from 14 residues. CDR3 residues: CSARGLAGSGTQYF. CDR3 DNA sequence: TGCAGTGCGCGGGGACTAGCGGGGAGTGGTACGCAGTATTTT.

This clonotype was counted between two and nine times. The CDR3: CASSAGLGQQETQYF. CDR3 nucleotides: TGTGCCAGCAGCGCCGGGTTGGGACAGCAAGAGACCCAGTACTTC. V usage is TRBV7-2 and J usage is TRBJ2-5, with 7 bases identical to TRBD1. Trimming cost V 5 bases and J 2 bases; bases outside gene matches: 8. CDR3 length: 15 residues. CDR1 SGHTA and CDR2 FQGNSA come from the germline V gene.

The gene calls are TRBV20-1 and TRBJ2-2; tentatively, D is TRBD2 (6 bases). Germline CDR1 and CDR2: DFQATT and SNEGSKA (reference sequence). The V gene lost 0 bases and the J gene lost 0 bases, with 11 bases spanning the gap. This CDR3 contains 16 residues. CDR3 protein: CSARDISSANTGELFF. The CDR3 DNA is TGCAGTGCTAGAGATATATCTAGCGCGAACACCGGGGAGCTGTTTTTT.

This clonotype was counted a single time. The chain has TRBV7-6 and TRBJ2-7, with TRBD2 identical over 8 bases. CDR1 and CDR2 from the germline V gene are SGHVS and FNYEAQ. The CDR3 totals 13 residues. Trimming removed 4 bases from V and 4 bases from J; junction bases left unmatched: 3. CDR3 in DNA: TGTGCCAGCAGCTGGGAGCGGGGGTACGAGCAGTACTTC. Protein: CASSWERGYEQYF.

This clonotype was detected only a few times. The chain has TRBV19 and TRBJ1-2, with D perhaps TRBD1 (5 bases). CDR3 length: 14 amino acids. V was pared by 7 bases and J by 2 bases, with 14 bases between. Germline CDR1 and CDR2: LNHDA and SQIVND (reference sequence). DNA for the CDR3: TGTGCCAGTAACATCCGGGACCCAAACTATGGCTACACCTTC. Amino acid sequence: CASNIRDPNYGYTF.

This clonotype was counted at least ten times. V is TRBV27 and J is TRBJ1-5, with a weak D call TRBD1 (5 bases). CDR1 and CDR2 from the germline V gene are MNHEY and SMNVEV (reference sequence). Trimming shortened V by 4 bases and J by 6 bases, and 19 bases separated the two germline ends. The CDR3 runs to 16 residues. CDR3 sequence (DNA): TGTGCCAGCAGTTCTACCGGGACGGCCGGGGGTCAGCCCCAGCATTTT. This gives the protein CASSSTGTAGGQPQHF.

V is TRBV10-3 and J is TRBJ1-3; D is perhaps TRBD1 (5 bases). The CDR3 is 14 amino acids. Germline CDR1 reads ENHRY; CDR2 reads SYGVKD. V shed 2 bases and J shed 3 bases, with 8 bases lying between them. CDR3 nucleotide sequence: TGTGCCATCAGTGAGACAGGTGGTGGAAACACCATATATTTT. It translates to CAISETGGGNTIYF.

This chain connects TRBV5-1 to TRBJ2-7; 8 bases align to TRBD1. This CDR3 is built from 13 residues. Looked up from germline, CDR1 is SGHRS and CDR2 is YFSETQ. Trimming at V came to 7 bases and at J to 4 bases, leaving 7 bases not matched to a gene. The CDR3: CASGQGERYEQYF. DNA of the CDR3: TGCGCCAGCGGACAGGGAGAAAGATACGAGCAGTACTTC.

The rearrangement links TRBV20-1 to TRBJ2-1; D is perhaps TRBD1 (5 bases). Trimming pared 0 bases from V and 0 bases from J, leaving 9 bases between. Germline CDR1 DFQATT, CDR2 SNEGSKA (reference sequence). The CDR3 is 15 amino acids. The CDR3 reads CSARDSGNSYNEQFF. The CDR3 DNA is TGCAGTGCTAGAGACTCAGGGAACTCCTACAATGAGCAGTTCTTC.

The chain combines TRBV20-1 with TRBJ1-1; D unclear. This CDR3 is built from 14 residues. Trimming removed 1 base at V and 5 bases at J, with 14 bases between. Germline loops: CDR1 DFQATT, CDR2 SNEGSKA (reference sequence). DNA for the CDR3: TGCAGTGCTAGAGCCCCGACCCCTAGGACTGAAGCTTTCTTT. Translated, it gives CSARAPTPRTEAFF.

J is TRBJ2-5 and V is TRBV18; TRBD1 might be the D (6 bases). The germline V gene encodes CDR1 KGHSH and CDR2 LQKENI. The CDR3 extends over 16 amino acids. Deletions cut 0 bases from V and 2 bases from J, with 13 bases between. CDR3 bases: TGTGCCAGCTCACCACCGTCAGGGGATAAACAAGAGACCCAGTACTTC. Translating gives CASSPPSGDKQETQYF. Together with reference TRBV18 and TRBJ2-5, the CDR3 gives the full variable domain: NAGVMQNPRHLVRRRGQEARLRCSPMKGHSHVYWYRQLPEEGLKFMVYLQKENIIDESGMPKERFSAEFPKEGPSILRIQQVVRGDSAAYFCASSPPSGDKQETQYFGPGTRLLVL.

This clonotype showed up just a few times. The chain recombines TRBV6-5 with TRBJ2-7; no reliable D call. V lost 2 bases, J lost 6 bases, and 11 bases lay in between. CDR1 is MNHEY, CDR2 SVGAGI, per germline. CDR3 length: 13 amino acids. The CDR3 loop reads CASSYTPEGEQYF. The CDR3 DNA reads as TGTGCCAGCAGTTACACGCCGGAAGGCGAGCAGTACTTC.

This clonotype was detected a few times. The CDR3, as DNA: TGCAGTGCTCGCCTCGGGACTAGCGGGAGGCCCGGATTCAATGAGCAGTTCTTC. Its protein product is CSARLGTSGRPGFNEQFF. The chain uses TRBV20-1 and TRBJ2-1; the match to TRBD2 covers 15 bases. After removal of 5 bases from V and 6 bases from J, the junction contained 14 bases not matched to a gene. CDR3 size: 18 residues. CDR1 is DFQATT, CDR2 SNEGSKA, per germline (reference sequence).

The V gene is TRBV18, the J gene TRBJ2-7, with D hard to call. This CDR3 contains 14 residues. Trimming took off 0 bases at V and 5 bases at J, with 11 bases between the two ends. Looked up from germline, CDR1 is KGHSH and CDR2 is LQKENI. CDR3 loop: CASSPPGLPHEQYF. The CDR3 nucleotides are TGTGCCAGCTCACCACCGGGTCTCCCCCACGAGCAGTACTTC.

This clonotype was detected many times. The chain has TRBV7-2 and TRBJ2-2; D remains unclear. From germline, CDR1 is SGHTA and CDR2 FQGNSA. Trimming shortened V by 3 bases and J by 8 bases, and 7 bases separated the two germline ends. CDR3 length: 12 amino acids. The CDR3 bases are TGTGCCAGCAGCTTCCATCCGGGGGAGCTGTTTTTT. Translating it yields CASSFHPGELFF.

This chain joins TRBV12-3 or TRBV12-4 and TRBJ2-7; TRBD2 matches 9 bases. The ends lost 5 bases at V and 3 bases at J; junction bases unmatched: 11. The CDR3 totals 16 residues. The CDR3 nucleotides read TGTGCCAGCAGTCTCGGGACTAGCAAAGGAGGCTACGAGCAGTACTTC. It translates to CASSLGTSKGGYEQYF.